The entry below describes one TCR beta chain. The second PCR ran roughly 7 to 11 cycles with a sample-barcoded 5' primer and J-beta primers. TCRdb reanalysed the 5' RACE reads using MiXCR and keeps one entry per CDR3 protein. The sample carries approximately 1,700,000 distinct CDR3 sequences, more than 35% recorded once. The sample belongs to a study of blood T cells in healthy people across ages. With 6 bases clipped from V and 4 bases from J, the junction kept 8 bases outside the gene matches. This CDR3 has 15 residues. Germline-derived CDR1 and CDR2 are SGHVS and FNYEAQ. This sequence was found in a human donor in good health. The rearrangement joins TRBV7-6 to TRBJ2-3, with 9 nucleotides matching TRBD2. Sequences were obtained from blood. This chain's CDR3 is CASSRLAAVADTQYF. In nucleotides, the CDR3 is TGTGCCAGCAGTCGACTAGCGGCGGTTGCAGATACGCAGTATTTT.